This T cell receptor (beta chain) was sequenced during a study of T-cell reconstitution after alpha-beta-depleted transplantation in children. This CDR3 spans 14 amino acids. The germline V gene encodes CDR1 MNHEY and CDR2 SMNVEV (reference sequence). Trimming shortened V by 0 bases and J by 4 bases, and 7 bases separated the two germline ends. As it was prepared, the TCRbeta library received unique molecular identifiers. TCRdb processed the PCR reads anew with MiXCR; each CDR3 protein has one entry. This table holds 750,000 to 950,000 distinct CDR3 sequences, about 15% found once. The source material was PBMCs, mostly from graft donor cells, sampled 360 days after TCRalphabeta/CD19-depleted stem cell transplant. This chain links TRBV27 with TRBJ2-1; a weak D match, TRBD1 (5 bases). The receptor comes from a male patient younger than 18 who had a stem cell transplant for acute lymphoblastic leukemia, so the T cells may come from the graft donor. This CDR3 is CASSLSTAYNEQFF. Written as DNA, the CDR3 is TGTGCCAGCAGTTTATCGACAGCTTACAATGAGCAGTTCTTC.